This TCR beta chain was sequenced in a study of blood T cell repertoires in COVID-19 (dated by TCRdb to 2018 to 2021). At the level of the whole study: Collaborator samples came from the United States, Italy and Spain and covered acute and convalescent phases of COVID-19. The prospective study material was composed of cDNA or gDNA derived from T cells, B-cell-depleted T cells, or PBMCs. The dataset comprised deeply sampled blood TCRbeta repertoires from subjects exposed to, actively infected with, or recovered from COVID-19. The repertoires were released in a freely available public database intended as a resource for research on the immune response to SARS-CoV-2. Samples came from the ongoing ImmuneRACE study (first 160 participants) plus 1,254 subjects from 6 global collaborators. The sample metadata nearly always contained a de-identified subject ID, COVID-19 status, age in years and sex. Where available, HLA class I and class II types were obtained from metadata supplied by the sample provider rather than from assay-based typing.

TCRbeta CDR3 regions were amplified from genomic DNA using the immunoSEQ Assay, a bias-controlled multiplex PCR. The source study handled its data this way. The number of nucleated cells in each sample was estimated from the amplification of reference gene primers within the assay. Sequence reads were collapsed and filtered to measure the absolute abundance of every unique TCRbeta CDR3 rearrangement. For each sample, productive Simpson clonality was calculated as the square root of Simpson's diversity index across productive rearrangements. As stored in TCRdb, this immuneACCESS dataset retains in-frame rearrangements with V and J assigned. A fraction of the clones does not appear; measured against another copy, unresolved V genes explain less than half of the discrepancy, and the remainder lacks a known reason. Clonal size and the V and J genes are those of that table, whereas D and trimming came from the DNA. The sample has about 81,000 clones on record, approximately 82% of them singletons. The ten largest clonotypes hold around 7.2% of the sample.

Collaborating institutions collected whole blood in K2EDTA tubes following their own protocols. For TCRbeta analysis, collaborators shipped samples as frozen whole blood, isolated PBMCs, or DNA extracted from either of those sample types. This clone was recorded many times. It has no known antigen specificity. Qualities for individual bases were not recorded, and no much larger clone is one base off. Findings and caveats that apply to the study as a whole: How much clinical and demographic metadata was included differed by source and by participant, and the metadata was provided uncurated.

Deletion took 1 base off V and 0 bases off J, with a span of 10 bases between the germline ends. The CDR3 sequence holds 15 residues, the cysteine and phenylalanine included. Left in the record is the CDR3 DNA by itself, 45 bases read in frame from the first base. Via the germline V gene, CDR1 is SGHRS and CDR2 YFSETQ. This TCR was sampled from a human donor in a cohort sampled during active COVID-19. Material for sequencing was peripheral blood. Recombination joined TRBV5-1 with TRBJ1-1; a weak D assignment points to TRBD1 (6 bases agree). The CDR3 sequence is CASSLIQGMNTEAFF. The DNA sequence follows: TGCGCCAGCAGCTTGATTCAGGGGATGAACACTGAAGCTTTCTTT.